This T cell receptor beta chain was captured in a study of T cell responses to AZD1222 COVID-19 vaccine. With regard to this clone: Its antigen is unidentified.

The method was immunoSEQ multiplex PCR; TCRdb's version includes in-frame clones alone and lacks a portion of them. The sample contains around 270,000 clones, 94% of which appear only once. Study-level points and caveats: Nearly half of spike-specific TCRs reportedly go after variant regions that carry no mutations. Repertoire sampling was restricted to post-peak T cell response timepoints.

The V and J ends lost 0 bases and 8 bases respectively, with 6 bases between them. CDR1 is SGDLS and CDR2 is YYNGEE in the germline V gene. The CDR3 consists of 12 residues. This receptor was taken from an adult who received the AZD1222 COVID-19 vaccine. The sequencing here drew on peripheral blood, taken 28 days after the second AZD1222 dose. The rearrangement joins TRBV9 to TRBJ2-1; D is unclear. The CDR3 protein is CASSVGGDEQFF. The CDR3 DNA reads TGTGCCAGCAGCGTAGGAGGAGATGAGCAGTTCTTC.